This T cell receptor (beta chain) appears in the sequencing data of a study of cytomegalovirus exposure and HLA in healthy donors. Regarding the study as a whole: Among TCR beta chains, those listed as cytomegalovirus-associated numbered some 170.

The data were produced by immunoSEQ multiplex PCR, yet TCRdb's version contains in-frame clones alone and is incomplete. Here the sample spans about 190,000 clones, about four fifths being singletons. Remarks on this clone: Its antigen is not known.

CDR3 size: 13 residues. Germline values: CDR1 SGHAT, CDR2 FQNNGV. V was shortened by 2 bases and J by 8 bases, with 9 bases between the two germline ends. The sample consisted of PBMCs. The source of this sequence is a woman aged 18-29 years in good health and CMV-seropositive. V usage is TRBV11-2 and J usage is TRBJ1-4; D may be TRBD1 (6 bases). The CDR3 sequence is CASSLFRGEKLFF. The CDR3 nucleotides read TGTGCCAGCAGCTTATTCAGGGGCGAAAAACTGTTTTTT.